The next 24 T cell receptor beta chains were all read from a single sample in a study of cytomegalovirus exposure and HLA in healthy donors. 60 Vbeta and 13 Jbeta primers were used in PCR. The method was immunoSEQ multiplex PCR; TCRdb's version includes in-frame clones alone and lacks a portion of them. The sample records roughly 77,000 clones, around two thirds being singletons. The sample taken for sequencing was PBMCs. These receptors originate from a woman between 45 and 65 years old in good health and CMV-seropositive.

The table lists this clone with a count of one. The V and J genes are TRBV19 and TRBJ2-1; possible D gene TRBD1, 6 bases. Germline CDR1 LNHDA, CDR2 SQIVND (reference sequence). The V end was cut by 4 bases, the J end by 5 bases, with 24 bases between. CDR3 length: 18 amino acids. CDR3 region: CASSKYGKTGRSHNEQFF. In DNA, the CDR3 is TGTGCCAGTAGTAAATATGGGAAGACAGGCCGATCTCACAATGAGCAGTTCTTC.

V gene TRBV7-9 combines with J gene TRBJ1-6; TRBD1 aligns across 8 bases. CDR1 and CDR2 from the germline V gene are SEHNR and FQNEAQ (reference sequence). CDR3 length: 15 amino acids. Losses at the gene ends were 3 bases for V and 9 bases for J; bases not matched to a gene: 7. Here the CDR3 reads CASSLGQEDFSPLHF. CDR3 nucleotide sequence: TGTGCCAGCAGCTTGGGACAGGAGGACTTTTCACCCCTCCACTTT.

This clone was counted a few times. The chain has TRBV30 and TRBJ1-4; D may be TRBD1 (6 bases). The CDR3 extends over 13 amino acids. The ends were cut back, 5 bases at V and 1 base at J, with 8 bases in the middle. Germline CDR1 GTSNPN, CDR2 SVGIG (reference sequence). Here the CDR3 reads CAWGRGTNEKLFF. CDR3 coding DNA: TGTGCCTGGGGCAGGGGAACTAATGAAAAACTGTTTTTT.

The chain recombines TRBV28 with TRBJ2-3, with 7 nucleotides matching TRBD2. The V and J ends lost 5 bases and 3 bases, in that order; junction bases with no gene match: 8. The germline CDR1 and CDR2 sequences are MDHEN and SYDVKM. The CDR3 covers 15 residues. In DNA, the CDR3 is TGTGCCAGCAGTCAAGCGGGGACTACGACAGATACGCAGTATTTT. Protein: CASSQAGTTTDTQYF.

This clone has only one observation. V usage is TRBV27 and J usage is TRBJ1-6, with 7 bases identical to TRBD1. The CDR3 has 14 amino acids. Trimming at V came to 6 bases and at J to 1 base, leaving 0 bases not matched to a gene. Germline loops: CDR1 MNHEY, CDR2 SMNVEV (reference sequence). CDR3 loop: CASSRGSYNSPLHF. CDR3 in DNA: TGTGCCAGCAGCAGGGGGTCCTATAATTCACCCCTCCACTTT.

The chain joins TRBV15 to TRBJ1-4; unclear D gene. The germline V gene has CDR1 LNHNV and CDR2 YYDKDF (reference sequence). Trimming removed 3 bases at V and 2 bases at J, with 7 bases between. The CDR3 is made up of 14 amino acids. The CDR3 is CATSRAGTNEKLFF. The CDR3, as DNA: TGTGCCACCAGCAGGGCAGGCACTAATGAAAAACTGTTTTTT.

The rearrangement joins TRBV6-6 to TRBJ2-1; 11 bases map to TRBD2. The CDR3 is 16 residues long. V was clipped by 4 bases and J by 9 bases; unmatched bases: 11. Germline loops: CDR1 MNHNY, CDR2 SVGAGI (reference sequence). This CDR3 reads CASSSGGSGGAGEQFF. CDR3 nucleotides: TGTGCCAGCAGTTCCGGCGGTAGCGGGGGGGCTGGTGAGCAGTTCTTC.

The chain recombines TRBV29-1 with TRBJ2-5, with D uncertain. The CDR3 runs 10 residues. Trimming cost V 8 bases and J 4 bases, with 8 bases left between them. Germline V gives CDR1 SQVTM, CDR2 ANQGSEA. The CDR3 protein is CSISVETQYF. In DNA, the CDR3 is TGCAGCATTTCGGTAGAGACCCAGTACTTC.

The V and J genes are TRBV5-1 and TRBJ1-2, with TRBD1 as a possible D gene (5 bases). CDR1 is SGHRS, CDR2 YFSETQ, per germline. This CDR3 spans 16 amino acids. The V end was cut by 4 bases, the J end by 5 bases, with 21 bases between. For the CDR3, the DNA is TGCGCCAGCAGCGGAGGGACCGCCACCGGTCAGTATGGCTACACCTTC. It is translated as CASSGGTATGQYGYTF.

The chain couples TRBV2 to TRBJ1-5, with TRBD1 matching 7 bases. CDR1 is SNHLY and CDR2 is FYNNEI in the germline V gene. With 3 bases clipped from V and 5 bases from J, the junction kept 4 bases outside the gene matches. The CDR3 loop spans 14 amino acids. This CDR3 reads CASSDDREDQPQHF. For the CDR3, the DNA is TGTGCCAGCAGTGACGACAGGGAGGATCAGCCCCAGCATTTT.

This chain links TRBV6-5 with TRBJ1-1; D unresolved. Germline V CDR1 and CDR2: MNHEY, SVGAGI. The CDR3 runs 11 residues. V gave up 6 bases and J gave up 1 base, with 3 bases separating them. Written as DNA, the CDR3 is TGTGCCAGCAGCCGGAACACTGAAGCTTTCTTT. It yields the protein CASSRNTEAFF.

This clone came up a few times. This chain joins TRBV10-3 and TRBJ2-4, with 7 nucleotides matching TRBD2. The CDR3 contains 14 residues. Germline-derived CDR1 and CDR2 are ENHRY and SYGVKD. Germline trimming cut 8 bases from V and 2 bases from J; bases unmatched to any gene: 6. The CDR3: CAIGGGRPKNIQYF. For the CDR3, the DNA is TGTGCCATCGGGGGGGGTCGGCCCAAAAACATTCAGTACTTC.

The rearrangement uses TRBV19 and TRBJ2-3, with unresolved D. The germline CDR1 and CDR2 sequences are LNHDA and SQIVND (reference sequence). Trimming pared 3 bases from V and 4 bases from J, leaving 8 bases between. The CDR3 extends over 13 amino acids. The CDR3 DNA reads TGTGCCAGTAGTATGTCCCATCCAGATACGCAGTATTTT. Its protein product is CASSMSHPDTQYF. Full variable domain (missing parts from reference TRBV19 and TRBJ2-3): DGGITQSPKYLFRKEGQNVTLSCEQNLNHDAMYWYRQDPGQGLRLIYYSQIVNDFQKGDIAEGYSVSREKKESFPLTVTSAQKNPTAFYLCASSMSHPDTQYFGPGTRLTVL.

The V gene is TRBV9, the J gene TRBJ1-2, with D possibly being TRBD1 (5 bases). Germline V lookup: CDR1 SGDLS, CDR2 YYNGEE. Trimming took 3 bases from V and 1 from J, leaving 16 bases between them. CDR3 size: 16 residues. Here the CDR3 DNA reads TGTGCCAGCAGCGACCGCCCAGGACAAAGTAACTATGGCTACACCTTC. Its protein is CASSDRPGQSNYGYTF.

CDR3 sequence (DNA): TGTGCCAGCAGCGGGGACTCTCCTGTTTTTACCTTC. As protein: CASSGDSPVFTF. The J gene is TRBJ1-2, the V gene TRBV6-6, with TRBD1 as a possible D gene (5 bases). V was pared by 6 bases and J by 14 bases, with 19 bases between. CDR1 and CDR2 from the germline V gene are MNHNY and SVGAGI (reference sequence). The CDR3 contains 12 residues.

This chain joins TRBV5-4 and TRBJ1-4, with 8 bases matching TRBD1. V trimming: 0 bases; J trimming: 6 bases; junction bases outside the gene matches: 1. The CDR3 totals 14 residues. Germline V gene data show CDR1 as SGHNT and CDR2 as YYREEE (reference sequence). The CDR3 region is CASSLDRGDEKLFF. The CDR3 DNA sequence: TGTGCCAGCAGCTTGGACAGGGGGGATGAAAAACTGTTTTTT. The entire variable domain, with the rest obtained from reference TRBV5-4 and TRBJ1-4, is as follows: ETGVTQSPTHLIKTRGQQVTLRCSSQSGHNTVSWYQQALGQGPQFIFQYYREEENGRGNFPPRFSGLQFPNYSSELNVNALELDDSALYLCASSLDRGDEKLFFGSGTQLSVL.

CDR3 nucleotides: TGCGCCAGCAACCCAGCGGGGGGGGTCTCTTGGAATGAGCAGTTCTTC. It codes for CASNPAGGVSWNEQFF. V gene TRBV10-2 combines with J gene TRBJ2-1; 10 nucleotides line up with TRBD2. After removal of 7 bases from V and 7 bases from J, the junction contained 13 bases not matched to a gene. Looked up from germline, CDR1 is WSHSY and CDR2 is SAAADI. The CDR3 loop spans 16 amino acids.

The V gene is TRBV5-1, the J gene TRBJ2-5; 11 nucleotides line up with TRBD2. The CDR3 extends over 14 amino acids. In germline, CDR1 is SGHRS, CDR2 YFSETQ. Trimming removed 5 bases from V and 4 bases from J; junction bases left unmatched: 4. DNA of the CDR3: TGCGCCAGCAGAAGTAGCGGGGGGGGAGAGACCCAGTACTTC. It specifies CASRSSGGGETQYF.

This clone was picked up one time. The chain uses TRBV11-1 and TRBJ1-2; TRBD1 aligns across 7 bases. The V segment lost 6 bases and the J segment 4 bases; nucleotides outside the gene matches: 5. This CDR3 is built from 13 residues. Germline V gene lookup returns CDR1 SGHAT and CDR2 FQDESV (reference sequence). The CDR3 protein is CASSVGQSYGYTF. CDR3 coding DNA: TGTGCCAGCAGTGTGGGACAGAGCTATGGCTACACCTTC. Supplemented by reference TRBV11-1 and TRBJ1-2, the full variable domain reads EAEVAQSPRYKITEKSQAVAFWCDPISGHATLYWYRQILGQGPELLVQFQDESVVDDSQLPKDRFSAERLKGVDSTLKIQPAELGDSAMYLCASSVGQSYGYTFGSGTRLTVV.

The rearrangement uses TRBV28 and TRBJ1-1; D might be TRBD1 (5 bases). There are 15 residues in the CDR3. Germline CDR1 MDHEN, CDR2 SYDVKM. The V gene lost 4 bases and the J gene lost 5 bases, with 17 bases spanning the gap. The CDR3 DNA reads TGTGCCAGCAGTTCCCACAGGCAGGTTGGGACTGAAGCTTTCTTT. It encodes CASSSHRQVGTEAFF.

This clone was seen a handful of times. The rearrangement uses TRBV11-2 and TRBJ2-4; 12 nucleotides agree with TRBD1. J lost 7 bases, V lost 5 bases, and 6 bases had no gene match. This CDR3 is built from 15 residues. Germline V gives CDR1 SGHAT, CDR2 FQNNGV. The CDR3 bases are TGTGCCAGCAGCCCCGGGACAGGGGGCTCGAACATTCAGTACTTC. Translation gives CASSPGTGGSNIQYF. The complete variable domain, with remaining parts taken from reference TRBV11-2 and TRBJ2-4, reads EAGVAQSPRYKIIEKRQSVAFWCNPISGHATLYWYQQILGQGPKLLIQFQNNGVVDDSQLPKDRFSAERLKGVDSTLKIQPAKLEDSAVYLCASSPGTGGSNIQYFGAGTRLSVL.

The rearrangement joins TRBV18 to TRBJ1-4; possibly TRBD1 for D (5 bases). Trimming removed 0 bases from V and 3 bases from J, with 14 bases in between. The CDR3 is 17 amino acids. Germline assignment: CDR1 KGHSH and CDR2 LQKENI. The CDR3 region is CASSPPSGGTPNEKLFF. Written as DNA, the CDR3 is TGTGCCAGCTCACCACCGTCGGGGGGTACACCTAATGAAAAACTGTTTTTT.

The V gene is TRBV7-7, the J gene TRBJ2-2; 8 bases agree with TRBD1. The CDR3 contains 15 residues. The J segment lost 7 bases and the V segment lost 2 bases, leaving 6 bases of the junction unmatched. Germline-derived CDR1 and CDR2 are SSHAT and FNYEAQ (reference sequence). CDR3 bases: TGTGCCAGCAGCTTACTCCCAGGGGGCGGCGGGGAGCTGTTTTTT. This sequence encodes CASSLLPGGGGELFF.

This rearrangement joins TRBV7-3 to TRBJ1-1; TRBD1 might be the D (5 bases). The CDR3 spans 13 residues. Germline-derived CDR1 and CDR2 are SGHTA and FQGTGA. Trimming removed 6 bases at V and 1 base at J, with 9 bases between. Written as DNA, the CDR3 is TGTGCCAGCAGTACGGGGGGGAACACTGAAGCTTTCTTT. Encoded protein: CASSTGGNTEAFF.